This T cell receptor beta chain was retrieved from a study of radiation and T cells in renal cell carcinoma. Overall study results and limits: In blood, top tumor clones expanded by 2 weeks, shrinking by 4.

Germline V gives CDR1 MDHEN, CDR2 SYDVKM. The V end was cut by 2 bases, the J end by 8 bases, with 15 bases between. This CDR3 is 15 amino acids long. Regarding time point: blood 2 weeks post-SBRT. Treatment of the sample: 15 Gy SBRT to primary tumor, nephrectomy 4 weeks later. The table came from immunoSEQ multiplex PCR; TCRdb's copy has only in-frame clones and leaves some out. The profile shows around 120,000 clones, more than 80% of them singletons. To note about this clone: Antigen: not known.

Sequencing used blood, obtained from a patient whose treatment included radiotherapy and nephrectomy. The sequence came from a woman in her sixties or seventies with renal cell carcinoma. The chain carries TRBV28 and TRBJ1-4; D unresolved. In DNA, the CDR3 is TGTGCCAGCAGTTTAAGTCGACCTCCCGCAGAAAAACTGTTTTTT. Protein sequence: CASSLSRPPAEKLFF.